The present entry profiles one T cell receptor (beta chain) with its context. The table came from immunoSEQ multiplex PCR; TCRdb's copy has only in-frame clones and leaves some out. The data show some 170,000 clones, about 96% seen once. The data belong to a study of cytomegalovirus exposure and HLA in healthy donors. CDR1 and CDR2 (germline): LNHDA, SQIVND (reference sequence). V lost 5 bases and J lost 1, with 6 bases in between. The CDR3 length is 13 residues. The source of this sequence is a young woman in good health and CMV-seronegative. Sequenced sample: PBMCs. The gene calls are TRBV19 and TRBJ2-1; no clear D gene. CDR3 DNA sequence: TGTGCCAGTAGTGCAGCGTCCTACAATGAGCAGTTCTTC. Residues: CASSAASYNEQFF.